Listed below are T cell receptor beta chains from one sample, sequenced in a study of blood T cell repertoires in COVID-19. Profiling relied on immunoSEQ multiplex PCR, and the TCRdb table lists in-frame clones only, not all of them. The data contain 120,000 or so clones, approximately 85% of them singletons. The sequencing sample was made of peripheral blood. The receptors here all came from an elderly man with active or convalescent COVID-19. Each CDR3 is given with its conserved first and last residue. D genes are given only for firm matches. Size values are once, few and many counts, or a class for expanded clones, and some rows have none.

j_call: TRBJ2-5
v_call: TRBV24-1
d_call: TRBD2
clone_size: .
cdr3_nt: TGTGCCACCAGTGACCCGGGACTAGCGCGAGTCCAAGAGACCCAGTACTTC
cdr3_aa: CATSDPGLARVQETQYF

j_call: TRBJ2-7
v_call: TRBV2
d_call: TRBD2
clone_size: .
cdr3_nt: TGTGCCAGCTCTGACCGGACTAGCGGGAGTTACGAGCAGTACTTC
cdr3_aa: CASSDRTSGSYEQYF

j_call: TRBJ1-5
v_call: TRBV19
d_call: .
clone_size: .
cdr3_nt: TGTGCCAGTAGTCCGGGGCGGGGACAGCCCCAGCATTTT
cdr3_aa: CASSPGRGQPQHF

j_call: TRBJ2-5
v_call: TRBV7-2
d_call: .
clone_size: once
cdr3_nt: TGTGCCAGCAGCTGGCAAGGCGGGTATCAAGAGACCCAGTACTTC
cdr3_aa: CASSWQGGYQETQYF

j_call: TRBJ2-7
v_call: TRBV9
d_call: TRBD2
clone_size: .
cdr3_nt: TGTGCCAGCAGTGAAACTAGCGCCATCTCCTACGAGCAGTACTTC
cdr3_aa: CASSETSAISYEQYF

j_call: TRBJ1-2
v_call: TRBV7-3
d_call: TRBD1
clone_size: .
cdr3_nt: TGTGCCAGCAGCTTCGGACAGGGGAACTATGGCTACACCTTC
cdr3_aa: CASSFGQGNYGYTF

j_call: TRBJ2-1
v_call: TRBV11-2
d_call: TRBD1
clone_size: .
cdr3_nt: TGTGCCAGCAGACCCGACAGGGTCAATGAGCAGTTCTTC
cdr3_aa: CASRPDRVNEQFF

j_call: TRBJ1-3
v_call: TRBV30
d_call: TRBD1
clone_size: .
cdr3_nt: TGTGCCTGGAATCCGGGACAGGGGTTCTCTGGAAACACCATATATTTT
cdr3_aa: CAWNPGQGFSGNTIYF

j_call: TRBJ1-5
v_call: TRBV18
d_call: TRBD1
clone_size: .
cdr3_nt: TGTGCCAGCTCACCGACAGGGGTTCCTCCAAGGCAGCCCCAGCATTTT
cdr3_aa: CASSPTGVPPRQPQHF

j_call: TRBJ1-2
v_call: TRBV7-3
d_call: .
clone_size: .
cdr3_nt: TGTGCCAGCAGCCGTGGTATTCCCAACTGGGGCGGCTATGGCTACACCTTC
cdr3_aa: CASSRGIPNWGGYGYTF

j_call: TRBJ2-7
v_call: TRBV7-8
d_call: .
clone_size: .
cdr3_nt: TGTGCCAGCAGCTTAGGAGGGGGTATCGACGAGCAGTACTTC
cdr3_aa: CASSLGGGIDEQYF

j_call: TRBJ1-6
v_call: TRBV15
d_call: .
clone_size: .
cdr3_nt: TGTGCCACCAGCAGGGGGAGCGGACCTTATTCACCCCTCCACTTT
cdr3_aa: CATSRGSGPYSPLHF

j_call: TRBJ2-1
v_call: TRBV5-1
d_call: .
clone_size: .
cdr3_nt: TGCGCCAGCAGGCAGGAAAGAGATACCAATGAGCAGTTCTTC
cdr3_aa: CASRQERDTNEQFF

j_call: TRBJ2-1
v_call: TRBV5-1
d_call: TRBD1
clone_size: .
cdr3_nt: TGCGCCAGCAGCACTCAGGGGGCGAGCTCCTACAATGAGCAGTTCTTC
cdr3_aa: CASSTQGASSYNEQFF

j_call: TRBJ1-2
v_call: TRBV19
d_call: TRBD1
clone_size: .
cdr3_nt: TGTGCCAGTAGTATCGGGACAGTTTTTACCTATGGCTACACCTTC
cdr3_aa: CASSIGTVFTYGYTF

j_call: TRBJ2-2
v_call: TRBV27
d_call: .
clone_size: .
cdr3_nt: TGTGCCAGCAGTTTAGTCCGAGGGACCGGGGAGCTGTTTTTT
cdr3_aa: CASSLVRGTGELFF

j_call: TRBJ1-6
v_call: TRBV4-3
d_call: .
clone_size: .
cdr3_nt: TGCGCCAGCAGCCAAGGAGGGAGTAATTCACCCCTCCACTTT
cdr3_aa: CASSQGGSNSPLHF

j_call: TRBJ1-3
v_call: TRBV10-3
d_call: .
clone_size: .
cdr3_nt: TGTGCCATCAGTGAGTCCGGCAGGGGTACTGGAAACACCATATATTTT
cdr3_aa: CAISESGRGTGNTIYF

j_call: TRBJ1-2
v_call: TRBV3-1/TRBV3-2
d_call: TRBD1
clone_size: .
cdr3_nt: TGTGCCAGCAGCCCCTCGATTCCAGGGGGTGGCTACACCTTC
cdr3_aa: CASSPSIPGGGYTF

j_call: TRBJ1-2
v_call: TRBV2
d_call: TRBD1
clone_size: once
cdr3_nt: TGTGCCAGCGTAGGGACAGACCGAATCTATGGCTACACCTTC
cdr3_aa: CASVGTDRIYGYTF

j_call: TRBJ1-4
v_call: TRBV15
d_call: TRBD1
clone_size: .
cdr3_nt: TGTGCCACCAGCAGAGGGGACAGGGTATGGGCTAATGAAAAACTGTTTTTT
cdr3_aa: CATSRGDRVWANEKLFF

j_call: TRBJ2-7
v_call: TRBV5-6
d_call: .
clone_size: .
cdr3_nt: TGTGCCAGCAGGTTTGAGGGGCGGGGCTACAACGGCGAGCAGTACTTC
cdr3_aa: CASRFEGRGYNGEQYF

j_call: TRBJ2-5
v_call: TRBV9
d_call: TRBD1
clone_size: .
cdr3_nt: TGTGCCAGCAGCCCAAGGACAGGGGGATTTCAAGAGACCCAGTACTTC
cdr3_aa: CASSPRTGGFQETQYF

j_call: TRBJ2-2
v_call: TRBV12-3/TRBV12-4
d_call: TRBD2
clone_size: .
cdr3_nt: TGTGCCAGCGGCTGGGGAGGGGCCGGGGAGCTGTTTTTT
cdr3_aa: CASGWGGAGELFF

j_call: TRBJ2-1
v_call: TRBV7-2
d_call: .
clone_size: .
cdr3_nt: TGTGCCAGCAGCATGCCCACAGGTTTTGAGCAGTTCTTC
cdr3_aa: CASSMPTGFEQFF

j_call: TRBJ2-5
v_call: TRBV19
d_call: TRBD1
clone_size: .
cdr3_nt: TGTGCCAGTAGTACTCCAGGGGGCCGGGAGACCCAGTACTTC
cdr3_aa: CASSTPGGRETQYF

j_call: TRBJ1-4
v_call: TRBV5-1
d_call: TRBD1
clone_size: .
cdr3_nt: TGCGCCAGCAGCCCGGGGACAGGGGTTAATGAAAAACTGTTTTTT
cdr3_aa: CASSPGTGVNEKLFF

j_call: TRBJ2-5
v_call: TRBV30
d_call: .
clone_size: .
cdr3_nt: TGTGCCTGGAGTGGCCAGGGAGAGACCCAGTACTTC
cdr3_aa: CAWSGQGETQYF

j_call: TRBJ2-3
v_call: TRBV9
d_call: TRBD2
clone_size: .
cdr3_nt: TGTGCCAGCAGCGTAGGGACTAGCGGCACAGATACGCAGTATTTT
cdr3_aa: CASSVGTSGTDTQYF

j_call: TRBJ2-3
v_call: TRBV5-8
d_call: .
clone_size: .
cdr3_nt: TGTGCCAGCAGCGACGGTCAGGGAACTAATACGCAGTATTTT
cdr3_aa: CASSDGQGTNTQYF

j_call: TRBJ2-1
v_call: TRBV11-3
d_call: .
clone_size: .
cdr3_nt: TGTGCCAGCAGCTTAGATCCTACGAGGGAGCAGTTCTTC
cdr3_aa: CASSLDPTREQFF

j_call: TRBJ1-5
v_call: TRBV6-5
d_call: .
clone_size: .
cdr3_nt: TGTGCCAGCAGACCGACCTTCGAGAGGGGGACCCAGCATTTT
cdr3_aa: CASRPTFERGTQHF

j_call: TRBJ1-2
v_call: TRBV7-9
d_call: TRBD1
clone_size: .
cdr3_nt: TGTGCCAGCAGCTTAGCGACGGAGGGGGCGCGGGACTATGGCTACACCTTC
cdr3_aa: CASSLATEGARDYGYTF

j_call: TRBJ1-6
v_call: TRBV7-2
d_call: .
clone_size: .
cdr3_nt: TGTGCCAGCAGCTTTACAGGAGATTCACCCCTCCACTTT
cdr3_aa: CASSFTGDSPLHF

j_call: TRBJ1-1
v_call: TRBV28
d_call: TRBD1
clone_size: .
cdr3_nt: TGTGCCAGCAGTCTCCTCGGACAGGGGGCCGACTCGGCTTTCTTT
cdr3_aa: CASSLLGQGADSAFF

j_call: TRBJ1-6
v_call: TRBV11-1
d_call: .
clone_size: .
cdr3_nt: TGTGCCAGCAGCCCTAGTATGCTTCGAGAACTCCACTTT
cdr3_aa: CASSPSMLRELHF

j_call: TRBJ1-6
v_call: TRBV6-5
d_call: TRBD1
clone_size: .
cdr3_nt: TGTGCCAGCAGTTCAGCTCCGGGACAGGGGGTTGCACCCCTCCACTTT
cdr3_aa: CASSSAPGQGVAPLHF

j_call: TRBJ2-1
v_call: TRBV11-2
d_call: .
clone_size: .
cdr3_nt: TGTGCCAGCAGCTTAGGTAGCGCGGGTAATGAGCAGTTCTTC
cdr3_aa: CASSLGSAGNEQFF

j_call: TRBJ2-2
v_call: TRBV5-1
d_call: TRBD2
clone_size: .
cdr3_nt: TGCGCCAGCGAGCGGGGAAAGGGCGCCACCGGGGAGCTGTTTTTT
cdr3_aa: CASERGKGATGELFF

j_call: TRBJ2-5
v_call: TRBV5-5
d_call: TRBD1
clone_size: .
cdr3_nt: TGTGCCAGCAGCTCCTGGACAGGGGGGGAGACCCAGTACTTC
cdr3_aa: CASSSWTGGETQYF

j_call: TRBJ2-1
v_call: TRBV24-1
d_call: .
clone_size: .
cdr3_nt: TGTGCCACCAGTGATTTGGAAACTAGGGTGGATGAGCAGTTCTTC
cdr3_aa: CATSDLETRVDEQFF